This is a list of T cell receptor beta chains from one sample in a study of blood T cells in healthy people across ages. Each CDR3 protein is one row after TCRdb ran MiXCR on the 5' RACE reads. The sample lists 540,000 or so distinct CDR3 sequences, less than 25% occurring once. This sample also appeared in a second study, on T cells of mothers and their children.

Sequencing was done on a sample of blood. All receptors come from a boy younger than 18 in good health. The CDR3 runs from the conserved cysteine through the conserved F or W. A D gene is named only where the DNA matches it firmly. Only some rows state a clone size, as once, few, many or a class for expanded clones.

>TRBV6-6|TRBJ2-7|-|TRBD1
CASSYRQGRGGEQYF
TGTGCCAGCAGTTACCGACAGGGGCGAGGAGGCGAGCAGTACTTC
>TRBV20-1|TRBJ2-3|-|-
CSAEPGARADTQYF
TGCAGTGCTGAACCTGGAGCGCGGGCAGATACGCAGTATTTT
>TRBV6-1|TRBJ2-2|few|-
CASSWGAGTLNTGELFF
TGTGCCAGCAGCTGGGGGGCCGGCACCCTGAACACCGGGGAGCTGTTTTTT
>TRBV5-6|TRBJ2-5|few|TRBD1
CASSPTVGQPFEDQETQYF
TGTGCCAGCAGCCCTACTGTGGGACAGCCCTTTGAGGATCAAGAGACCCAGTACTTC
>TRBV12-5|TRBJ2-1|-|TRBD2
CASGRGLAGAYNEQFF
TGTGCTAGTGGGCGTGGACTAGCGGGAGCCTACAATGAGCAGTTCTTC
>TRBV28|TRBJ1-4|many|-
CASSLYSSGGGNEKLFF
TGTGCCAGCAGTTTATACTCCTCAGGAGGCGGTAATGAAAAACTGTTTTTT
>TRBV20-1|TRBJ2-3|few|TRBD2
CSARGGGAKDTQYF
TGCAGTGCTAGAGGCGGGGGGGCTAAAGATACGCAGTATTTT
>TRBV20-1|TRBJ2-3|-|-
CSAIEENTDTQYF
TGCAGTGCTATAGAGGAAAACACAGATACGCAGTATTTT
>TRBV20-1|TRBJ1-2|-|-
CSAVYIGVGYTF
TGCAGTGCTGTATACATTGGGGTTGGCTACACCTTC
>TRBV28|TRBJ2-7|-|-
CASSPVGVRSYEQYF
TGTGCCAGCAGTCCGGTCGGGGTTCGGTCCTACGAGCAGTACTTC
>TRBV11-2|TRBJ1-2|few|TRBD1
CASSGGTDGHGYTF
TGTGCCAGCTCCGGGGGGACAGATGGACATGGCTACACCTTC
>TRBV5-1|TRBJ2-3|-|-
CASSLAVTHTDTQYF
TGCGCCAGCAGCTTGGCCGTAACCCATACAGATACGCAGTATTTT
>TRBV3-1|TRBJ2-7|many|TRBD1
CASSPVWTGFLVQYF
TGTGCCAGCAGCCCGGTTTGGACAGGGTTTCTCGTGCAGTACTTC
>TRBV6-1|TRBJ1-5|few|TRBD1
CASSPSGTASNQPQHF
TGTGCCAGCAGCCCTTCGGGGACAGCGAGCAATCAGCCCCAGCATTTT
>TRBV19|TRBJ1-1|-|TRBD1
CASLLTGAGNTEAFF
TGTGCCAGCTTACTAACAGGGGCGGGGAACACTGAAGCTTTCTTT
>TRBV6-2/TRBV6-3|TRBJ2-7|-|TRBD2
CASRKGLAGGQGEQYF
TGTGCCAGCAGAAAGGGACTAGCGGGCGGACAAGGGGAGCAGTACTTC
>TRBV15|TRBJ1-6|-|-
CATRGGGDSPLHF
TGTGCCACCAGGGGGGGAGGGGATTCACCCCTCCACTTT
>TRBV11-2|TRBJ2-1|-|TRBD2
CASSLRSGGEEFF
TGTGCCAGCAGCTTAAGAAGCGGGGGGGAGGAGTTCTTC
>TRBV4-2|TRBJ2-3|few|TRBD2
CASSQGLAGVDTQYF
TGTGCCAGCAGCCAAGGTCTAGCGGGAGTTGATACGCAGTATTTT
>TRBV7-2|TRBJ2-5|few|-
CASSLARIQETQYF
TGTGCCAGCAGCTTAGCGAGGATTCAAGAGACCCAGTACTTC
>TRBV7-9|TRBJ2-7|-|TRBD2
CVSSGETESGREQYF
TGTGTCAGCAGCGGGGAGACAGAGTCTGGGCGCGAGCAGTACTTC
>TRBV29-1|TRBJ2-1|few|-
CSVDGNHEQFF
TGCAGCGTTGACGGGAACCATGAGCAGTTCTTC
>TRBV9|TRBJ2-3|-|-
CASSVDYFTDTQYF
TGTGCCAGCAGCGTAGACTACTTCACAGATACGCAGTATTTT
>TRBV7-9|TRBJ1-4|-|TRBD1
CASSLEQTGAREKLFF
TGTGCCAGCAGCTTGGAGCAGACAGGGGCTCGTGAAAAACTGTTTTTT
>TRBV28|TRBJ2-7|-|-
CANSEAGDNEQYF
TGTGCCAACTCCGAGGCAGGGGACAACGAGCAGTACTTC
>TRBV6-1|TRBJ2-7|-|-
CGLSLQGAYEQYF
TGTGGCTTGAGTCTACAGGGAGCCTACGAGCAGTACTTC
>TRBV20-1|TRBJ1-1|few|-
CSVREWGETNTEAFF
TGCAGTGTTAGAGAATGGGGTGAGACGAACACTGAAGCTTTCTTT
>TRBV7-2|TRBJ2-1|once|-
CASSLVAPTHNEQFF
TGTGCCAGCAGCTTAGTAGCGCCGACACACAATGAGCAGTTCTTC
>TRBV29-1|TRBJ1-3|few|-
CSVKLGGNTIYF
TGCAGCGTCAAATTAGGTGGAAACACCATATATTTT
>TRBV7-9|TRBJ2-2|many|-
CASSFESTGELFF
TGTGCCAGCAGCTTCGAGAGTACCGGGGAGCTGTTTTTT
>TRBV12-3/TRBV12-4|TRBJ2-7|-|TRBD1
CASTTGTGFYEQYF
TGTGCCAGCACTACCGGGACAGGTTTCTACGAGCAGTACTTC
>TRBV24-1|TRBJ2-5|-|-
CATSDLTTETQYF
TGTGCCACCAGTGATTTGACAACGGAGACCCAGTACTTC
>TRBV20-1|TRBJ2-7|few|TRBD2
CSASAGVSYEQHF
TGCAGTGCTAGCGCGGGGGTATCCTACGAGCAGCACTTC
>TRBV7-8|TRBJ2-7|-|-
CASSVSGTLGEQYF
TGTGCCAGCAGCGTTTCCGGGACCCTGGGCGAGCAGTACTTC
>TRBV6-1|TRBJ2-5|many|-
CASSERPTIYF
TGTGCCAGCAGTGAACGTCCAACCATCTACTTC
>TRBV30|TRBJ2-6|-|-
CAWSPWSGANVLTF
TGTGCCTGGAGTCCTTGGTCTGGGGCCAACGTCCTGACTTTC
>TRBV20-1|TRBJ2-7|few|-
CSASPSHTYEQYF
TGCAGTGCTAGTCCTAGCCACACCTACGAGCAGTACTTC
>TRBV3-1|TRBJ2-7|-|-
CASSQDLRRSEQYF
TGTGCCAGCAGCCAAGATCTCAGGAGGAGCGAGCAGTACTTC
>TRBV15|TRBJ2-7|few|-
CATEQDPYEQYF
TGTGCCACCGAACAGGACCCCTACGAGCAGTACTTC